This TCR beta chain was captured by sequencing in a study of T cells in localized non-small cell lung cancer. Study-wide results and limits: In uninvolved adjacent lung, T cell clonality reached its highest value, exceeding tumor.

Libraries were prepared by immunoSEQ multiplex PCR; TCRdb keeps only in-frame clonotypes and omits some of them. The sample shows tens of thousands of clones, approximately 90% of them seen only once. The germline V gene encodes CDR1 MNHEY and CDR2 SVGAGI. The CDR3 covers 15 residues. With 4 bases clipped from V and 7 bases from J, the junction kept 10 bases outside the gene matches. This clone came up once. What it binds is not known. This clonotype originated in a man aged 40-75 years with stage II lung adenocarcinoma. The sample here was PBMCs, taken before any cancer treatment. The chain carries TRBV6-5 and TRBJ2-4, with TRBD2 matching over 7 bases. The chain's CDR3 is CASSSTWDGRNIQYF. The CDR3 nucleotides are TGTGCCAGCAGTTCTACTTGGGACGGGAGGAACATTCAGTACTTC.